This entry is about one T cell receptor beta chain. As yet, its antigen is unknown. Trimming took 2 bases from V and 1 from J, leaving 17 bases between them. Germline CDR1 LNHDA, CDR2 SQIVND (reference sequence). The CDR3 is made up of 17 amino acids. Produced via immunoSEQ multiplex PCR; TCRdb's table is partial and in-frame only. The table records some 150,000 clones, roughly 94% of them present only once. The data belong to a study of T cell responses to AZD1222 COVID-19 vaccine. Study outcomes and limitations: Variant regions that are unmutated are reportedly the target of nearly half of spike-specific TCRs. Clonal diversity may have been underestimated, and the donors were mostly white British, with more females than males. At baseline, just 5 or 6 AZD1222 recipients tested seropositive.

This specimen consisted of peripheral blood, obtained on day 0 of MenACWY control vaccination. The sequence was obtained from an adult in good health. J is TRBJ1-1 and V is TRBV19, with D possibly matching TRBD1 (6 bases). In DNA, the CDR3 is TGTGCCAGTAGTATATGGGGGGCACAAGTGGGGAACACTGAAGCTTTCTTT. Protein: CASSIWGAQVGNTEAFF.